This TCR beta chain was obtained from a study of regulatory T cells in long-lasting Graves disease. Researchers made TCR beta libraries by using iRepertoire HTBI primers and running Arm-PCR on CDR3 regions. Via MiXCR, TCRdb re-called the multiplex PCR reads, giving one row per CDR3 protein. The sample has 300,000 to 500,000 distinct CDR3 sequences, less than 25% seen once. The time point was: persistent/refractory GD, antithyroid drugs over 5 years with positive TRAb. Following extraction of RNA from PBMCs, that RNA was used to make the TCR library. Sequences were derived from peripheral blood mononuclear cells (PBMCs), sampled when the disease was refractory, from a patient treated with antithyroid drugs. The receptor comes from a female donor with Graves disease.

This chain's CDR3 is CASSLVPARDSTFSGANVLTF. In DNA form, the CDR3 reads TGTGCCAGCAGCTTAGTGCCGGCCCGGGACAGTACATTCTCTGGGGCCAACGTCCTGACTTTC. The chain recombines TRBV7-9 with TRBJ2-6, with TRBD1 matching 7 bases. CDR3 length equals 21 residues. Unmatched junction bases numbered 15, after V lost 1 base and J lost 0 bases. Germline V gene lookup returns CDR1 SEHNR and CDR2 FQNEAQ (reference sequence).